Sequencing of this T cell receptor beta chain was carried out in a study of shared clonotypes between healthy human individuals. Broader study findings: Non-shared clonotypes were found to have lower generation probabilities than the clonotypes that were shared by all four of the sorted-subset donors.

With respect to this clone: Its matching antigen is unknown.

Several immunoSEQ 96-well plates shared each subset's DNA, each plate a replicate. The assay was immunoSEQ multiplex PCR, and TCRdb's table has in-frame clones only and misses some. Counted here are about 2 million clones, about 94% occurring once; the ten biggest clones make up more than 0.9%. The naive CD8 subset, CD45RO-negative cells positively selected for CCR7, excluded terminally differentiated effector memory CD45RA+ cells. The sequenced sample was naive CD8+ T cells sorted from blood. This clonotype originated in a man aged 18-30 years in good health.

CDR3 sequence (DNA): TGTGCCAGCAGCCAAGATAGGGGGCAGGGAGGTGAAAAACTGTTTTTT. Translated, it gives CASSQDRGQGGEKLFF. The chain links TRBV4-2 to TRBJ1-4; 7 positions agree with TRBD1. The V gene end was trimmed by 0 bases and the J gene end by 7 bases; junction bases not matched to a gene: 8. The CDR3 has 16 amino acids. Germline-derived CDR1 and CDR2 are LGHNA and YNFKEQ.